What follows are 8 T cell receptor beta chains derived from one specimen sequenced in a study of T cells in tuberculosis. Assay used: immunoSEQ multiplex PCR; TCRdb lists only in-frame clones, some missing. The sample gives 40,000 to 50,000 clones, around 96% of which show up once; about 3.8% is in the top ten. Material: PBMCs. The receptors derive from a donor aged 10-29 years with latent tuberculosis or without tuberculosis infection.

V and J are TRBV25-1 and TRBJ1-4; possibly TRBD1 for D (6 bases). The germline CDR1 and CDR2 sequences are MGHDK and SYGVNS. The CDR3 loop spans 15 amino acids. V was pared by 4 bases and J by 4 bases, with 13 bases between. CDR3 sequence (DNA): TGTGCCAGCAGTGGACGGACAGCAAATAATGAAAAACTGTTTTTT. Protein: CASSGRTANNEKLFF.

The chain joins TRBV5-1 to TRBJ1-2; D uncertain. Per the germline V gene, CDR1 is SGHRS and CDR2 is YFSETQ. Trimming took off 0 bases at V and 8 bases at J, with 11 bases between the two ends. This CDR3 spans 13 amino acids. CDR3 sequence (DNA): TGCGCCAGCAGCTTGGAGGCGGGGTTCGGCTACACCTTC. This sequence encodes CASSLEAGFGYTF.

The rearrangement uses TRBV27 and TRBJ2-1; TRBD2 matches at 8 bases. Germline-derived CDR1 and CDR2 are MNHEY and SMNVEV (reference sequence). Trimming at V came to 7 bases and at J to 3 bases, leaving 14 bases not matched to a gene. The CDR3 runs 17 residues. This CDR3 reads CASTIRQASGRYNEQFF. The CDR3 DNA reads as TGTGCCAGCACAATCAGGCAGGCTAGCGGGCGCTACAATGAGCAGTTCTTC.

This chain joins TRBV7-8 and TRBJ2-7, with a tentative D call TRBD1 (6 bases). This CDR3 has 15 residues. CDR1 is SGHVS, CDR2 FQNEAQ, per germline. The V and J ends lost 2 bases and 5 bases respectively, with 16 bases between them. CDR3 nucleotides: TGTGCCAGCAGCTTAAGCATCAGGGGCTTACACGAGCAGTACTTC. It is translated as CASSLSIRGLHEQYF.

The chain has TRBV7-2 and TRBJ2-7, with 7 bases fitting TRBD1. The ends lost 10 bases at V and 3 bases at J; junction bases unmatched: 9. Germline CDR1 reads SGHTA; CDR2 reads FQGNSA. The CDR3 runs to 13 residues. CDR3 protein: CATGPGQNYEQYF. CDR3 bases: TGTGCCACCGGGCCGGGACAGAACTACGAGCAGTACTTC. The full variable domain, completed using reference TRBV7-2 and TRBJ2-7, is GAGVSQSPSNKVTEKGKDVELRCDPISGHTALYWYRQSLGQGLEFLIYFQGNSAPDKSGLPSDRFSAERTGGSVSTLTIQRTQQEDSAVYLCATGPGQNYEQYFGPGTRLTVT.

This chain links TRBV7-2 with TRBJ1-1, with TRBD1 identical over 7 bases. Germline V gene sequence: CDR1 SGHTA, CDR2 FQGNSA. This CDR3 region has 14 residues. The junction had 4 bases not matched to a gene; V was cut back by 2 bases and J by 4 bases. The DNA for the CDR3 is TGTGCCAGCAGCTTAAGACAGGGACGCACTGAAGCTTTCTTT. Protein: CASSLRQGRTEAFF.

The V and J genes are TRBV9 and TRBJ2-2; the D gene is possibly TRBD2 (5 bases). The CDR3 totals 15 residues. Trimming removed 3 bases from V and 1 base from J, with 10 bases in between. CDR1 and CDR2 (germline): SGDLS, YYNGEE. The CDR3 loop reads CASSAGVQNTGELFF. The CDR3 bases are TGTGCCAGCAGCGCCGGGGTCCAGAACACCGGGGAGCTGTTTTTT. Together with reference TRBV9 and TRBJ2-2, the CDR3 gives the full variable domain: DSGVTQTPKHLITATGQRVTLRCSPRSGDLSVYWYQQSLDQGLQFLIQYYNGEERAKGNILERFSAQQFPDLHSELNLSSLELGDSALYFCASSAGVQNTGELFFGEGSRLTVL.

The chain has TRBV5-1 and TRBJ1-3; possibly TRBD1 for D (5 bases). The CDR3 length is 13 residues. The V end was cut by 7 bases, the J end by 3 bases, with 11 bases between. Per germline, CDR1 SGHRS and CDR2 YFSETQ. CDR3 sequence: CASHAGDGNTIYF. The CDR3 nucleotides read TGCGCCAGCCACGCGGGGGATGGAAACACCATATATTTT.